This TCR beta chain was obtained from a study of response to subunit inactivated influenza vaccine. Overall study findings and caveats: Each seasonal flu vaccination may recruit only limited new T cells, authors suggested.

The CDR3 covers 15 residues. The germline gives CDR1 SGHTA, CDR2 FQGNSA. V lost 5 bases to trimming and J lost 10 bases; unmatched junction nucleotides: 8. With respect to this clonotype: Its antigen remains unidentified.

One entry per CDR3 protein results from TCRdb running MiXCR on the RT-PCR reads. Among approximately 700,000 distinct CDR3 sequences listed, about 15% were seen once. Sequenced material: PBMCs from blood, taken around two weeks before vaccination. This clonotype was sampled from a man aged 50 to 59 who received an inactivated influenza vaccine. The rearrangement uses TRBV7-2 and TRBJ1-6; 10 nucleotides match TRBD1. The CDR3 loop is CASSRPGTGVSPLHF. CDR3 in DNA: TGTGCCAGCAGCCGACCCGGGACAGGGGTATCACCCCTCCACTTT.